This TCR beta chain was retrieved from a study of T cells in Graves' hyperthyroidism and ophthalmopathy. Overall study findings and caveats: Through a model of 13 V-J features, ophthalmopathy was separated from stable hyperthyroidism. Also found in blood were most expanded thyroid clonotypes above 0.001. Model output signaled ophthalmopathy a median roughly 6 months ahead of onset.

Exclusion criteria comprised uncontrolled infection, other autoimmune disease, pregnancy or lactation. Template material for amplifying TCR beta CDR3 regions consisted of RNA transcripts. Primed by the HTBI set, a first-round RT-PCR was run on the TCR CDR3. Each CDR3 protein gets one entry after TCRdb re-called the multiplex PCR reads with MiXCR. The sample holds around 540,000 distinct CDR3 sequences, roughly 50% seen once. This CDR3 comprises 15 residues. V was pared by 8 bases and J by 5 bases, with 21 bases between. The germline gives CDR1 ENHRY, CDR2 SYGVKD. Concerning this clonotype itself: Its antigen is currently unknown.

The source is a woman aged 18-30 years with Graves' hyperthyroidism. Sequences were obtained from peripheral blood or thyroid tissue (not recorded which). J is TRBJ2-5 and V is TRBV10-3; maybe TRBD1 (6 bases). For the CDR3, the DNA is TGTGCCATCTCAGGAGCGGCAGGGGTATGGGAGACCCAGTACTTC. It specifies CAISGAAGVWETQYF.